Below, one T cell receptor (beta chain) is given with its context. Each CDR3 protein gets one entry after TCRdb re-called the PCR reads with MiXCR. The table shows 18,000 or so distinct CDR3 sequences, with approximately 40% occurring only once. This sample is part of a study of tumor-infiltrating lymphocytes in oesophageal squamous cell carcinoma. The source is a male donor with esophageal squamous cell carcinoma. Sequencing was carried out using normal esophageal tissue next to the tumor.

CDR3 bases: TGTGCCAGCAGAGGAGGGGCCGCAGGGATGAACACTGAAGCTTTCTTT. Translating it yields CASRGGAAGMNTEAFF. The rearrangement links TRBV27 to TRBJ1-1; D perhaps matches TRBD1 (5 bases). This CDR3 has 16 residues. V lost 6 bases and J lost 0, with 17 bases in between. From germline, CDR1 is MNHEY and CDR2 SMNVEV (reference sequence).